This TCR beta chain was obtained from a study of PD-1 blockade in classical Hodgkin lymphoma. Study information: Intravenous delivery of nivolumab at 3 mg/kg to patients occurred every 2 weeks.

This clone was detected once. Its antigen is not known. TCRdb's copy holds only in-frame clones and misses some; the assay was immunoSEQ multiplex PCR. This repertoire shows about 20,000 clones, over 75% found once; its top ten account for about a quarter. V dropped 7 bases and J dropped 4; count of bases not matched to a gene: 14. The CDR3 runs to 15 residues. Germline V gives CDR1 GTSNPN, CDR2 SVGIG (reference sequence). Study-wide results and caveats: There remain no defined causes for the repertoire differences, which possibly reflect disease activity or prior therapy. Significant TCR diversity gains by C4D1 occurred in CD4+ but not CD8+ cells.

Each of the patients experienced relapse following autologous stem cell transplantation, and their brentuximab vedotin exposure differed. This clonotype was sampled from a human donor with classical Hodgkin lymphoma. The rearrangement joins TRBV30 to TRBJ2-3; 7 positions agree with TRBD2. The sequencing used peripheral blood mononuclear cells (PBMCs), collected at baseline. CDR3 in DNA: TGTGCCTTAACTCCGGGCGCGGGAGCGTCAGATACGCAGTATTTT. Amino acids: CALTPGAGASDTQYF.